The clone carrying this T cell receptor beta chain showed up just once. What it recognizes is unknown. In germline, CDR1 is DFQATT, CDR2 SNEGSKA (reference sequence). The CDR3 contains 11 residues. Trimming took 5 bases from V and 6 from J, leaving 11 bases between them. Data came from immunoSEQ multiplex PCR; TCRdb stores just in-frame clones and leaves some out. The table includes more than 55,000 clones, just under 95% detected once. The data were obtained in a study of T cell clonotyping in hematopoietic cell transplantation. Findings and limits, study-wide: Recipient TCR diversity dropped after transplant; expanded clonotypes rose from day 30 to 180. Few recipient clonotypes overlapped donors; over 95% were de novo at given depth.

The sequenced sample was peripheral blood mononuclear cells. This receptor was obtained from a man aged 45-65 years in good health. Some clones in this sample may be carry-over from other donors' samples. This rearrangement joins TRBV20-1 to TRBJ2-7; D remains ambiguous. The CDR3 sequence: CSASSFGEQYF. The CDR3 coding sequence is TGCAGTGCTTCCTCGTTTGGCGAGCAGTACTTC.